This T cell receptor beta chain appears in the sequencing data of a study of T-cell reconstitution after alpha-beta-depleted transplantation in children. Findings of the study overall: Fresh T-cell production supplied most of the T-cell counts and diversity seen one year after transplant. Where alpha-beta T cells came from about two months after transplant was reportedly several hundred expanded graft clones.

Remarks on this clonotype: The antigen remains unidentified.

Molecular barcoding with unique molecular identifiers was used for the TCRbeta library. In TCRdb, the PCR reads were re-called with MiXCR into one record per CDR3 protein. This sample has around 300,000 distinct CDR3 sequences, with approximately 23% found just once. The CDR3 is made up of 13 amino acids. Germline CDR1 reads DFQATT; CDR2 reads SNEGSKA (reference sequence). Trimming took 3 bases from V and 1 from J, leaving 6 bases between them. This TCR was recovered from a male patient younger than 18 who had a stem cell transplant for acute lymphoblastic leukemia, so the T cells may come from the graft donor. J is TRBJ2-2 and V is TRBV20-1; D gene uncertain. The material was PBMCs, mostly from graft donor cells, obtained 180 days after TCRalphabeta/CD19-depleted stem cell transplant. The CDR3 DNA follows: TGCAGTGCTAGGGACGGGAACACCGGGGAGCTGTTTTTT. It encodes CSARDGNTGELFF.